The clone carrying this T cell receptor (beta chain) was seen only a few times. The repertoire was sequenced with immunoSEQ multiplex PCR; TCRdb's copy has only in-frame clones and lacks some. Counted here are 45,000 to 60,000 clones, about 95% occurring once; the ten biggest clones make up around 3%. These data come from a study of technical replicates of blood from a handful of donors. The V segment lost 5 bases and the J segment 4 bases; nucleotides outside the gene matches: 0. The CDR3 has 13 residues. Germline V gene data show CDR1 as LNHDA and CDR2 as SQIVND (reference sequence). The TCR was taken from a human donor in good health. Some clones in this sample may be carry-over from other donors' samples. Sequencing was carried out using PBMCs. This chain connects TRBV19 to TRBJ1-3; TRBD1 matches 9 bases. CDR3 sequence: CASSGTGGNTIYF. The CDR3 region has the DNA TGTGCCAGTAGTGGGACAGGGGGAAACACCATATATTTT.